This T cell receptor beta chain was observed in a study of T cell repertoires in cytomegalovirus infection. As for the study in general: An indication of both CMV infection and matching HLA type came from public TCR beta signatures.

This clonotype has a handful of counts. The antigen remains unidentified. TCRdb re-called the reads through MiXCR, storing one row per CDR3 protein. The sample lists fewer than 1,000,000 distinct CDR3 sequences, about a third occurring once. Germline CDR1 is SGHNT and CDR2 is YYREEE (reference sequence). The CDR3 covers 16 residues. Trimming took off 4 bases at V and 3 bases at J, with 16 bases between the two ends. This TCR was sampled from a human donor in good health (CMV status not recorded). Some clones in this sample may be carry-over from other donors' samples. The V gene is TRBV5-4, the J gene TRBJ2-2; D is perhaps TRBD1 (7 bases). The sample consisted of cultured CD8+ T cells from PBMCs, taken from culture after CMV antigen stimulation. The CDR3 sequence is CASSQPGRGDTGELFF. Written as DNA, the CDR3 is TGTGCCAGCAGCCAGCCAGGCAGGGGGGACACCGGGGAGCTGTTTTTT.